Below, one T cell receptor (beta chain) is given with its context. No antigen is known for it. Some clones are missing from TCRdb's copy, which holds only in-frame ones; the method was immunoSEQ multiplex PCR. There are tens of thousands of clones in the sample; under 95% occur only once, and 3% lies in the top ten. The source of the sample is a study of T cell responses to AZD1222 COVID-19 vaccine. Study details: Pooled together were second doses at about 4 or about 12 weeks. Study-wide findings and caveats: All repertoire sampling was performed exclusively after the peak T cell response. AZD1222 recipients seropositive at baseline numbered only five or six.

The CDR3 contains 15 residues. With 3 bases clipped from V and 4 bases from J, the junction kept 6 bases outside the gene matches. Looked up from germline, CDR1 is KGHSH and CDR2 is LQKENI. The receptor was isolated from an adult in good health. The sequencing here drew on peripheral blood, taken on day 0 of AZD1222 vaccination. The genes are TRBV18 and TRBJ1-2; TRBD1 agrees at 9 bases. The CDR3 protein is CASSPQDRGAYGYTF. The CDR3 DNA reads TGTGCCAGCTCACCTCAGGACAGGGGTGCCTATGGCTACACCTTC.